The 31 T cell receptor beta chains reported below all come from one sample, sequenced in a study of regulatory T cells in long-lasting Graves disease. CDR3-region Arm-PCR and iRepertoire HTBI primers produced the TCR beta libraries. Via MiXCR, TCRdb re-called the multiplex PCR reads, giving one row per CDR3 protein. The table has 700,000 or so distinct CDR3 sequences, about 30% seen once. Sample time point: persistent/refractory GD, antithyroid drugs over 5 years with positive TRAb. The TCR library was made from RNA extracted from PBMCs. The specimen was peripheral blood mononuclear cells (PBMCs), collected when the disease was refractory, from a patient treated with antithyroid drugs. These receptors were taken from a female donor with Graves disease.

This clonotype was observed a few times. The chain's CDR3 is CATGTARWEQYF. The CDR3 region has the DNA TGTGCCACAGGGACAGCCCGTTGGGAGCAGTACTTC. The chain employs TRBV10-3 and TRBJ2-7; 7 positions agree with TRBD1. CDR3 size: 12 residues. With V trimmed by 10 bases and J by 7 bases, 10 bases remained unmatched. Germline V gene data show CDR1 as ENHRY and CDR2 as SYGVKD.

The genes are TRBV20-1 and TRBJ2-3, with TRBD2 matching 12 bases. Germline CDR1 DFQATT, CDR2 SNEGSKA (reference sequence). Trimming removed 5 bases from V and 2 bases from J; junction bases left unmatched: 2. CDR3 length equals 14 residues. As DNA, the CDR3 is TGCAGTGCTCGGACTAGCGGGAACACAGATACGCAGTATTTT. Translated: CSARTSGNTDTQYF.

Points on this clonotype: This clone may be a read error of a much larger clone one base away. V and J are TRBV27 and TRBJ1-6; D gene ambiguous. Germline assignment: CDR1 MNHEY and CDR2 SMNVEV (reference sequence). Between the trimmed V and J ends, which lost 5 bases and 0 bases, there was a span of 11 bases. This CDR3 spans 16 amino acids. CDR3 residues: CASSRALNSYNSPLHF. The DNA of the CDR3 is TGTGCCAGCAGTCGGGCCCTGAACTCCTATAATTCACCCCTCCACTTT.

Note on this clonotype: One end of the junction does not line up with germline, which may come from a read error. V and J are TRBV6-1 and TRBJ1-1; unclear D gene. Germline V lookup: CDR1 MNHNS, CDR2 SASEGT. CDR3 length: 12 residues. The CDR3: CANSDGLAEAFF. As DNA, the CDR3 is TGTGCCAACAGTGACGGTCTCGCTGAAGCTTTCTTT.

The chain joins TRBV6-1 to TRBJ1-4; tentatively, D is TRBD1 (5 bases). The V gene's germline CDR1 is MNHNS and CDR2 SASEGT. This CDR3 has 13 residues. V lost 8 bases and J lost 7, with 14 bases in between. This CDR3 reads CASSSGTGEKLFF. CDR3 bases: TGTGCCAGCTCATCGGGGACGGGTGAAAAACTGTTTTTT.

As DNA, the CDR3 is TGTGCCAGTAGTCCTACCCGCGGGGGGGCTGCCTATGGCTACACCTTC. Translation: CASSPTRGGAAYGYTF. The gene calls are TRBV19 and TRBJ1-2, with a tentative D call TRBD1 (6 bases). V gave up 5 bases and J gave up 4 bases, with 20 bases separating them. This CDR3 region has 16 residues. Per the germline V gene, CDR1 is LNHDA and CDR2 is SQIVND (reference sequence).

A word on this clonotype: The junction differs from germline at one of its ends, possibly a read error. CDR3 in DNA: TGTGCCAGCAGTCCCCCGGTCGGCTTGAACGCTGAAGCTTTCTTT. Protein: CASSPPVGLNAEAFF. This sequence joins TRBV7-9 and TRBJ1-1; D is unclear. The CDR3 length is 15 residues. Germline V gene lookup returns CDR1 SEHNR and CDR2 FQNEAQ (reference sequence).

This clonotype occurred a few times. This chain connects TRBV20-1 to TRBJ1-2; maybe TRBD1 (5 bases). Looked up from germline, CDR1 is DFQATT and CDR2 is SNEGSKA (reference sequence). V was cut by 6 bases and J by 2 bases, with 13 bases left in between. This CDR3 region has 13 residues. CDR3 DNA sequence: TGCAGTGCCCCCCCCAGGGACAACTATGGCTACACCTTC. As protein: CSAPPRDNYGYTF.

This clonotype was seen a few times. This chain's CDR3 is CSAPNQGEWNEQYF. CDR3 nucleotides: TGCAGTGCGCCCAACCAGGGGGAGTGGAACGAGCAGTACTTC. The chain recombines TRBV20-1 with TRBJ2-7, with 7 bases that match TRBD1. The CDR3 loop spans 14 amino acids. V gave up 6 bases and J gave up 5 bases; unmatched junction bases: 13. Looked up from germline, CDR1 is DFQATT and CDR2 is SNEGSKA (reference sequence).

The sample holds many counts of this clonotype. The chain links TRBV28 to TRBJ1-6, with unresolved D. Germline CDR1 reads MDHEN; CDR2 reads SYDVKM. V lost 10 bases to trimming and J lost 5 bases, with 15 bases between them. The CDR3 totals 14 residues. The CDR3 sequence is CATSIVADNSPLHF. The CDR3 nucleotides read TGTGCCACCTCAATAGTGGCAGATAATTCACCCCTCCACTTT. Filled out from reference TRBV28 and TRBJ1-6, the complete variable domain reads DVKVTQSSRYLVKRTGEKVFLECVQDMDHENMFWYRQDPGLGLRLIYFSYDVKMKEKGDIPEGYSVSREKKERFSLILESASTNQTSMYLCATSIVADNSPLHFGNGTRLTVT.

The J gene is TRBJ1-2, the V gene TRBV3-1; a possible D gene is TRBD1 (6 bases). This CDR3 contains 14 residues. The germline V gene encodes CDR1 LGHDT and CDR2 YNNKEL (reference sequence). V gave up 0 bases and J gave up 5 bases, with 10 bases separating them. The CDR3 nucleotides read TGTGCCAGCAGCCAAGACCAGGGGTTATATGGCTACACCTTC. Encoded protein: CASSQDQGLYGYTF.

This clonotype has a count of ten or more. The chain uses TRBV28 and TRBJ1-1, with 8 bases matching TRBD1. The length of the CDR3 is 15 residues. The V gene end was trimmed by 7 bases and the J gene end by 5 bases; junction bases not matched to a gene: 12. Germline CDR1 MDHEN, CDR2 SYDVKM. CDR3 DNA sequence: TGTGCCAGCAACACGCCCAGGGGGCGCGGTACTGAAGCTTTCTTT. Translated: CASNTPRGRGTEAFF.

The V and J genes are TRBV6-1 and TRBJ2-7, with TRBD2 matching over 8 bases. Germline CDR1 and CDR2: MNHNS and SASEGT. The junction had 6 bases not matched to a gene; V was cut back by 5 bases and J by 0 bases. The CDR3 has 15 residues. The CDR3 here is CASSKLAADSYEQYF. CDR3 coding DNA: TGTGCCAGCAGTAAACTAGCGGCCGACTCCTACGAGCAGTACTTC.

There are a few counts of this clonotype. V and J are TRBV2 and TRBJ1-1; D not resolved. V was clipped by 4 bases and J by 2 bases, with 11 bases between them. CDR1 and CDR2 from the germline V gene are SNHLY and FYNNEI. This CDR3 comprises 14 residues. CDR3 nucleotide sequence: TGTGCCAGCAGTGGAGTGACTCTTAACACTGAAGCTTTCTTT. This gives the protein CASSGVTLNTEAFF. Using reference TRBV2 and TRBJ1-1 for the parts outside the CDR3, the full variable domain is EPEVTQTPSHQVTQMGQEVILRCVPISNHLYFYWYRQILGQKVEFLVSFYNNEISEKSEIFDDQFSVERPDGSNFTLKIRSTKLEDSAMYFCASSGVTLNTEAFFGQGTRLTVV.

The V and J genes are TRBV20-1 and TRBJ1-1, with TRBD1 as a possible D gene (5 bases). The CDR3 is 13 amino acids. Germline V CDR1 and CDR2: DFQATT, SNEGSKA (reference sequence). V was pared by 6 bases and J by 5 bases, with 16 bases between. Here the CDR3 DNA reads TGCAGTGCCAAAGGGGAAAGGAATACTGAAGCTTTCTTT. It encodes CSAKGERNTEAFF.

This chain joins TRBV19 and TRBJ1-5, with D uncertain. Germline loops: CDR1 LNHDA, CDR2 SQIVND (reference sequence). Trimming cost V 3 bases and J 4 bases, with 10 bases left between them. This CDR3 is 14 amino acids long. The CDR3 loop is CASSILMGNQPQHF. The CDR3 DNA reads TGTGCCAGTAGTATCCTGATGGGAAATCAGCCCCAGCATTTT.

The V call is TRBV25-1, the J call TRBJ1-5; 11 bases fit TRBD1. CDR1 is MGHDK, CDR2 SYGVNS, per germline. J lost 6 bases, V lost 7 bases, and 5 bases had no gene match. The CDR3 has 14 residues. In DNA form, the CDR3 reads TGTGCCAGCAACCCCGGGACAGGGGGTCAGCCCCAGCATTTT. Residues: CASNPGTGGQPQHF.

The CDR3 sequence: CAISESTRGETQYF. In DNA, the CDR3 is TGTGCCATCAGTGAGTCGACGAGGGGAGAGACCCAGTACTTC. V gene TRBV10-3 combines with J gene TRBJ2-5; D tentatively fits TRBD1 or TRBD2 (5 bases each). Germline V gives CDR1 ENHRY, CDR2 SYGVKD. V was clipped by 0 bases and J by 4 bases, with 9 bases between them. The CDR3 loop spans 14 amino acids.

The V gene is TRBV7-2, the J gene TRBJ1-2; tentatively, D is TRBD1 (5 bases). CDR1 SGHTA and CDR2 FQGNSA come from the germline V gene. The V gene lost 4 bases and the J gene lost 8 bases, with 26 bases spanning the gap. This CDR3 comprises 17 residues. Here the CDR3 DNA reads TGTGCCAGCAGCTCCACACCAAGGGACGGCTCGTTAGCCGGCTACACCTTC. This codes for CASSSTPRDGSLAGYTF. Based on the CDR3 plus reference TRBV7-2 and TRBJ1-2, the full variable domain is GAGVSQSPSNKVTEKGKDVELRCDPISGHTALYWYRQSLGQGLEFLIYFQGNSAPDKSGLPSDRFSAERTGGSVSTLTIQRTQQEDSAVYLCASSSTPRDGSLAGYTFGSGTRLTVV.

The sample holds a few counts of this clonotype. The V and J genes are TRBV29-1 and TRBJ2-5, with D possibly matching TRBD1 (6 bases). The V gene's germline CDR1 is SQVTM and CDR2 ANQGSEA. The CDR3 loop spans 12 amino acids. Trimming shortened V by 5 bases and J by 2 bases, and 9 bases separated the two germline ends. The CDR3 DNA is TGCAGCGTTATCACAGGGCAAGAGACCCAGTACTTC. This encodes CSVITGQETQYF.

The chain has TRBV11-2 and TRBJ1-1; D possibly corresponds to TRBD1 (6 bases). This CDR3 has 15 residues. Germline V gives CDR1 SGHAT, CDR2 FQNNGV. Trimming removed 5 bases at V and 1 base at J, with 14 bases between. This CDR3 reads CASSPAVGGNTEAFF. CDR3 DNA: TGTGCCAGCAGCCCGGCGGTAGGGGGGAACACTGAAGCTTTCTTT. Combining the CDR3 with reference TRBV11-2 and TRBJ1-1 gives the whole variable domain EAGVAQSPRYKIIEKRQSVAFWCNPISGHATLYWYQQILGQGPKLLIQFQNNGVVDDSQLPKDRFSAERLKGVDSTLKIQPAKLEDSAVYLCASSPAVGGNTEAFFGQGTRLTVV.

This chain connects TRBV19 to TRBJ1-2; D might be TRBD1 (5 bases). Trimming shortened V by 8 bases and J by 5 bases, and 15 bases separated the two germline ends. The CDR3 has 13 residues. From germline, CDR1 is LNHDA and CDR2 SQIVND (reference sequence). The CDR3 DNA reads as TGTGCCAGTGAGTCCGGGACGGATTATGGCTACACCTTC. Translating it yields CASESGTDYGYTF.

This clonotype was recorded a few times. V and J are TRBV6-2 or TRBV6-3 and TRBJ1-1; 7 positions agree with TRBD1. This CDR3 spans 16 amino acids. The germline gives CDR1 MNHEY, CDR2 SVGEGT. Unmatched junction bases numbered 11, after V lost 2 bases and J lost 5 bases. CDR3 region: CASSYPTRQGETEAFF. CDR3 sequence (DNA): TGTGCCAGCAGTTACCCTACCCGACAGGGAGAAACTGAAGCTTTCTTT.

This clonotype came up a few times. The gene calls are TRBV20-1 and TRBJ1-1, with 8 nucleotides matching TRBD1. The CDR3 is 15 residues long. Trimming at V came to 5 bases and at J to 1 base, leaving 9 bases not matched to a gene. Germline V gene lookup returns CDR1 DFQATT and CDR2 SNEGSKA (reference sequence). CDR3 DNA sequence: TGCAGTGCTCTGGGGGCAGGGGGCTGGAACACTGAAGCTTTCTTT. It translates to CSALGAGGWNTEAFF.

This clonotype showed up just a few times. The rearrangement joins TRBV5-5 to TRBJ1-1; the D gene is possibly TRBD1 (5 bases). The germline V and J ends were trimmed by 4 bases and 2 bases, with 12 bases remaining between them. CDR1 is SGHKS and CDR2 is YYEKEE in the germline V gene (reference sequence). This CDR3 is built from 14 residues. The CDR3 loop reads CASSLRDGNTEAFF. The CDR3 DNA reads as TGTGCCAGCAGCCTCCGGGACGGCAACACTGAAGCTTTCTTT.

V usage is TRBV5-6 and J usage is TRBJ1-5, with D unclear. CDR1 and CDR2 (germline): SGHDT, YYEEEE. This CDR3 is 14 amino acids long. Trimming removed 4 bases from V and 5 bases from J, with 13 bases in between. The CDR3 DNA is TGTGCCAGCAGCGTCAGGTCCAGTCATCAGCCCCAGCATTTT. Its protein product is CASSVRSSHQPQHF.

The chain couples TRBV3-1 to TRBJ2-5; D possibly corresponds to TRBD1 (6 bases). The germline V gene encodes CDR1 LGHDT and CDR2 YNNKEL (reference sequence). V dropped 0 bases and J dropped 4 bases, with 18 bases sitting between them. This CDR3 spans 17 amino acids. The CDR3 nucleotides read TGTGCCAGCAGCCAAGATCAGGGGATCGCCTCCGCAGAGACCCAGTACTTC. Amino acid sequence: CASSQDQGIASAETQYF.

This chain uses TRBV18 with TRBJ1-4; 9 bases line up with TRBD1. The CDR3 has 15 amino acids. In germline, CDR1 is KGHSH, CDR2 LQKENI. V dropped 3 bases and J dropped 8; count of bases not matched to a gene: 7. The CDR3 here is CASSPYRGQVEKLFF. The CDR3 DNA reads TGTGCCAGCTCACCGTACAGGGGGCAAGTCGAAAAACTGTTTTTT.

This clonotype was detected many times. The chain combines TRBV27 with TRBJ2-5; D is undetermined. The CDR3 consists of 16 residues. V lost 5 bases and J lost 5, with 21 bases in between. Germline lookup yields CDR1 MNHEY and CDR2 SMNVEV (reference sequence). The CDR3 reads CASSPSMARSSETQYF. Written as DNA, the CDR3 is TGTGCCAGCAGTCCCAGTATGGCGCGCAGCTCCGAGACCCAGTACTTC.

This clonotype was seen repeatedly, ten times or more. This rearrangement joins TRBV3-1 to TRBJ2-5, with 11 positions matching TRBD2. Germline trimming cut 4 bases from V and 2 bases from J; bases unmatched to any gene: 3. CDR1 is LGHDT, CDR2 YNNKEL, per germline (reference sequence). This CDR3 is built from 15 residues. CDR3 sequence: CASSLRLAGQETQYF. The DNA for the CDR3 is TGTGCCAGCAGCCTCCGACTAGCGGGGCAAGAGACCCAGTACTTC.

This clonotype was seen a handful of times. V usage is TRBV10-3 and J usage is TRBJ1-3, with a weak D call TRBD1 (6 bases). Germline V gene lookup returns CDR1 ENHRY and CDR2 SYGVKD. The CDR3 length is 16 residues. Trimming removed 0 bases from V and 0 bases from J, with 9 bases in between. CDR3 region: CAISESAGHSGNTIYF. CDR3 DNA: TGTGCCATCAGTGAGTCTGCGGGACACTCTGGAAACACCATATATTTT.